This T cell receptor beta chain is from a study of blood T cell repertoires in COVID-19. Turning to the study itself: The cDNA or gDNA used as material had been derived from T cells, B-cell-depleted T cells, or PBMCs.

CDR3 length: 15 amino acids. From germline, CDR1 is SGHAT and CDR2 FQNNGV. Losses at the gene ends were 5 bases for V and 5 bases for J; bases not matched to a gene: 7. Original handling: Amplifying reference gene primers gave estimates of nucleated cell counts. Sequencing used immunoSEQ multiplex PCR; TCRdb keeps in-frame clones, though not all of them. V and J calls and clone size are given by that table; D and trimming were obtained from the DNA. The sample yields 150,000 to 250,000 clones, 80% to 85% seen once. Ages ranged from about 18 to 89 years, with residence in 24 US areas. Each participant's cohort was designated according to participant-reported clinical history.

Sequencing input: PBMCs or T cells enriched from blood (not recorded which). This rearrangement joins TRBV11-2 to TRBJ2-3; 10 bases are shared with TRBD1. The TCR originated in a middle-aged man who had recovered from COVID-19. The CDR3, as DNA: TGTGCCAGCAGCCTCGGACAGGGGGATAGAGATACGCAGTATTTT. Translating gives CASSLGQGDRDTQYF.